These T cell receptor beta chains were read from a single sample in a study of shared clonotypes between healthy human individuals. Some clones are missing from TCRdb's copy, which holds only in-frame ones; the method was immunoSEQ multiplex PCR. Counted here are 450,000 or so clones, more than 70% occurring once; the ten biggest clones make up around 13%. The source material was PBMCs. The receptor source for this set is a woman aged 40 to 49 in good health. Some clones in this sample may be carry-over from other donors' samples. Both conserved end residues are part of each CDR3. The D gene is left open where the match is weak. Some rows mark clone size as missing; the rest say once, few, many or name a class of expanded clone.

j_gene	d_gene	v_gene	abundance	CDR3aa	CDR3nt
TRBJ2-3	-	TRBV6-5	-	CASKPQQSSTDTQYF	TGTGCCAGCAAACCACAGCAGTCTAGCACAGATACGCAGTATTTT
TRBJ1-5	-	TRBV2	-	CASSDSLGAGQPQHF	TGTGCCAGCAGTGATAGTCTGGGGGCTGGGCAGCCCCAGCATTTT
TRBJ2-1	-	TRBV11-2	-	CASGTGRAHSYNEQFF	TGTGCCAGCGGGACGGGACGAGCGCACTCCTACAATGAGCAGTTCTTC
TRBJ2-7	-	TRBV7-2	many	CASSLRPAEQYF	TGTGCCAGCAGCTTAAGGCCGGCCGAGCAGTACTTC
TRBJ1-2	-	TRBV5-6	-	CASHTGYYGYTF	TGTGCCAGCCATACAGGGTACTATGGCTACACCTTC
TRBJ1-1	-	TRBV11-2	few	CASSFSVYTEAFF	TGTGCCAGCAGCTTCTCAGTGTACACTGAAGCTTTCTTT
TRBJ2-7	-	TRBV7-6	few	CASSLSRWAHEQYF	TGTGCCAGCAGCTTAAGCCGGTGGGCCCACGAGCAGTACTTC
TRBJ2-7	-	TRBV29-1	many	CSFREGPFGEQYF	TGCAGCTTCCGGGAAGGCCCGTTCGGCGAGCAGTACTTC
TRBJ2-5	TRBD1	TRBV25-1	-	CASSVAGGETQYF	TGTGCCAGCAGTGTGGCAGGGGGAGAGACCCAGTACTTC
TRBJ1-2	-	TRBV29-1	-	CSAVSPGVEGYTF	TGCAGCGCCGTATCCCCCGGGGTCGAAGGCTACACCTTC
TRBJ2-3	TRBD1	TRBV28	-	CASSTPGQGFSDTQYF	TGTGCCAGCAGCACACCGGGACAGGGGTTTTCAGATACGCAGTATTTT
TRBJ1-5	TRBD1	TRBV5-1	-	CASSRGQGGQPQHF	TGCGCCAGCAGCCGCGGACAGGGCGGTCAGCCCCAGCATTTT
TRBJ2-1	-	TRBV11-2	-	CASGLARNNEQFF	TGTGCCAGCGGGCTAGCGCGCAACAATGAGCAGTTCTTC
TRBJ2-7	-	TRBV2	few	CAVFGGNYYEQYF	TGTGCTGTGTTTGGGGGGAATTACTACGAGCAGTACTTC
TRBJ1-2	-	TRBV4-1	-	CASSQGGNGYTF	TGCGCCAGCAGCCAGGGCGGGAATGGCTACACCTTC
TRBJ1-4	TRBD1	TRBV23-1	-	CASSRQVRGRGPCEKLFF	TGCGCCAGCAGTCGCCAGGTGCGGGGGAGGGGGCCATGCGAAAAACTGTTTTTT
TRBJ2-5	TRBD2	TRBV4-3	-	CASSQDPGGQETQYF	TGCGCCAGCAGCCAAGACCCGGGGGGACAAGAGACCCAGTACTTC
TRBJ2-7	TRBD2	TRBV5-1	-	CASSQLGGRSYEQYF	TGCGCCAGCAGCCAGTTGGGCGGGAGGTCCTACGAGCAGTACTTC
TRBJ2-7	TRBD1	TRBV7-2	-	CASSFDRGTSYEQYF	TGTGCCAGCAGCTTTGACAGGGGAACTTCCTACGAGCAGTACTTC
TRBJ2-5	TRBD2	TRBV27	-	CASSFTGLAVETQYF	TGTGCCAGCAGCTTCACCGGACTAGCGGTGGAGACCCAGTACTTC
TRBJ2-3	-	TRBV7-3	-	CASSPRDGRTDTQYF	TGTGCCAGCAGCCCACGCGACGGTCGCACAGATACGCAGTATTTT
TRBJ2-5	TRBD2	TRBV5-1	-	CASSSNLRQGPLAGGQETQYF	TGCGCCAGCAGCTCAAACCTGCGACAGGGGCCACTAGCGGGAGGGCAAGAGACCCAGTACTTC
TRBJ2-7	-	TRBV7-2	-	CASSFQGGSYEQYF	TGTGCCAGCAGCTTTCAGGGGGGGAGCTACGAGCAGTACTTC
TRBJ1-2	-	TRBV7-2	-	CASSLRTMEGYTF	TGTGCCAGCAGCTTAAGGACAATGGAGGGCTACACCTTC
TRBJ2-5	-	TRBV5-1	-	CASSLVGFQETQYF	TGCGCCAGCAGCTTGGTCGGGTTCCAAGAGACCCAGTACTTC
TRBJ2-1	-	TRBV7-3	-	CASSPGAQSDEQFF	TGTGCCAGCAGCCCAGGGGCTCAGAGTGATGAGCAGTTCTTC
TRBJ1-2	TRBD1	TRBV7-9	-	CASVGTGNNYGYTF	TGTGCCAGCGTCGGGACAGGGAATAACTATGGCTACACCTTC
TRBJ1-2	-	TRBV6-1	-	CASSEAGRGYTF	TGTGCTAGCAGTGAGGCGGGCCGGGGCTACACCTTC